The next 22 T cell receptor beta chains were all read from a single sample in a study of regulatory T cells in long-lasting Graves disease (dated by TCRdb to about 2021). The library was prepared using multiplex PCR. TCRdb names Illumina HiSeq 4000 as the instrument used. TCR beta libraries were built with iRepertoire HTBI primers and Arm-PCR amplification of CDR3 regions. TCRdb took the public reads, trimmed them with fastp at Q25, ran MiXCR for clone calling and kept in-frame beta chains. Rows with one shared CDR3 protein collapse into an entry with the most common genes and DNA. In all, the sample holds fewer than 500,000 distinct CDR3 sequences, and around 15% of those were seen once. 12% of the sample goes to the ten largest clones. The label giving this sample's time point can be read as: newly diagnosed GD, antithyroid drugs for less than 3 months. For both TCR sequencing and RNA sequencing, RNA was extracted from PBMCs in TRIzol.

This sample was shared with a second study, whose subject was T cells in Graves' hyperthyroidism and ophthalmopathy.

Sequencing was performed on peripheral blood mononuclear cells (PBMCs), taken at new diagnosis, from a patient treated with antithyroid drugs. These receptors originate from a man aged 35-49 years with Graves disease. Donor details come from another sample of the same person, matched by shared clones.

The sample holds a few counts of this clonotype. The chain is built from TRBV19 and TRBJ1-4; D gene uncertain. Per germline, CDR1 LNHDA and CDR2 SQIVND (reference sequence). The V end was cut by 4 bases, the J end by 0 bases, with 9 bases between. CDR3 length: 15 amino acids. This CDR3 reads CASSTPPATNEKLFF. Written as DNA, the CDR3 is TGTGCCAGTAGTACGCCACCCGCAACTAATGAAAAACTGTTTTTT.

Regarding this clonotype: A read error is the likely source, as a far larger clone sits one nucleotide away. The chain has TRBV3-1 and TRBJ2-7; the D gene is possibly TRBD2 (5 bases). The CDR3 covers 15 residues. V was trimmed by 1 base and J by 7 bases, leaving 17 bases between them. Germline-derived CDR1 and CDR2 are LGHDT and YNNKEL (reference sequence). CDR3 nucleotides: TGTGCCAGCAGCCAAGGTCCTAGCTCCTACAATGAGCAGTACTTC. This encodes CASSQGPSSYNEQYF.

At least ten counts were recorded for this clonotype. The rearrangement uses TRBV28 and TRBJ2-7; 7 nucleotides agree with TRBD2. Germline V gene sequence: CDR1 MDHEN, CDR2 SYDVKM. The CDR3 covers 15 residues. J lost 0 bases, V lost 3 bases, and 5 bases had no gene match. The CDR3 reads CASSFSGTLSYEQYF. The CDR3 DNA reads TGTGCCAGCAGTTTCAGCGGGACTCTCTCCTACGAGCAGTACTTC. Using reference TRBV28 and TRBJ2-7 for the parts outside the CDR3, the full variable domain is DVKVTQSSRYLVKRTGEKVFLECVQDMDHENMFWYRQDPGLGLRLIYFSYDVKMKEKGDIPEGYSVSREKKERFSLILESASTNQTSMYLCASSFSGTLSYEQYFGPGTRLTVT.

V and J are TRBV27 and TRBJ2-1, with D tentatively TRBD2 (7 bases). The CDR3 has 14 residues. Germline V gives CDR1 MNHEY, CDR2 SMNVEV (reference sequence). V was pared by 6 bases and J by 8 bases, with 17 bases between. The CDR3 coding sequence is TGTGCCAGCAGCTTAGAAGGCGGGGGCCATGAGCAGTTCTTC. Encoded protein: CASSLEGGGHEQFF.

The chain recombines TRBV12-3 or TRBV12-4 with TRBJ1-1; unclear D gene. This CDR3 is 11 amino acids long. V lost 6 bases, J lost 4 bases, and 6 bases lay in between. CDR3 nucleotides: TGTGCCAGCAGATCTGGCACTGAAGCTTTCTTT. Protein: CASRSGTEAFF.

There are a few counts of this clonotype. This chain uses TRBV12-3 or TRBV12-4 with TRBJ2-2, with D tentatively TRBD1 (6 bases). The CDR3 consists of 14 residues. Trimming removed 10 bases from V and 4 bases from J, with 16 bases in between. As DNA, the CDR3 is TGTGCCACGTCCTCCTCAGGGGTCACCGGGGAGCTGTTTTTT. It specifies CATSSSGVTGELFF.

This clonotype has at least ten counts. The DNA of the CDR3 is TGTGCCAGCAGTGAAGCAGGGGGCCACACTGAAGCTTTCTTT. It is translated as CASSEAGGHTEAFF. The chain combines TRBV6-1 with TRBJ1-1, with 7 bases that match TRBD1. Germline CDR1 MNHNS, CDR2 SASEGT. This CDR3 is built from 14 residues. V shed 0 bases and J 3 bases; nucleotides not matched to a gene: 1.

There are many counts of this clonotype. This chain connects TRBV15 to TRBJ2-1, with D tentatively TRBD1 (5 bases). CDR3 length: 15 residues. V was trimmed by 2 bases and J by 0 bases, leaving 8 bases between them. Germline V gene sequence: CDR1 LNHNV, CDR2 YYDKDF (reference sequence). CDR3 nucleotides: TGTGCCACCAGCAGAAACAGGCTCTCCTACAATGAGCAGTTCTTC. Its translation is CATSRNRLSYNEQFF.

This chain links TRBV7-9 with TRBJ1-6; D perhaps matches TRBD1 (5 bases). The V and J ends lost 0 bases and 7 bases respectively, with 10 bases between them. The V gene's germline CDR1 is SEHNR and CDR2 FQNEAQ (reference sequence). This CDR3 is 15 amino acids long. CDR3 bases: TGTGCCAGCAGCTTAGCAGGGGAGAGAAATTCACCCCTCCACTTT. The encoded protein is CASSLAGERNSPLHF.

A few counts support this clonotype. The chain links TRBV10-1 to TRBJ1-4; D perhaps matches TRBD1 (5 bases). There are 14 residues in the CDR3. V was cut by 8 bases and J by 7 bases, with 17 bases left in between. Germline assignment: CDR1 WNHNN and CDR2 SYGVQD (reference sequence). In nucleotides, the CDR3 is TGCGCCAGCCGACTCAGGGAAGGTAGTGAAAAACTGTTTTTT. This encodes CASRLREGSEKLFF.

This clonotype was counted only a few times. This chain links TRBV19 with TRBJ2-1; possible D gene TRBD2, 6 bases. The V and J ends lost 6 bases and 8 bases respectively, with 17 bases between them. The CDR3 sequence is 14 residues long. Per germline, CDR1 LNHDA and CDR2 SQIVND (reference sequence). CDR3 DNA: TGTGCCAGTAGGCCAGAGTGGGGGGTCTATGAGCAGTTCTTC. Translated, it gives CASRPEWGVYEQFF.

This rearrangement joins TRBV11-2 to TRBJ2-1, with D tentatively TRBD1 or TRBD2 (6 bases each). Trimming left V 4 bases short and J 9 bases short, with 19 bases between. The germline CDR1 and CDR2 sequences are SGHAT and FQNNGV. This CDR3 spans 15 amino acids. The CDR3 sequence is CASSSIPGALSEQFF. The CDR3 DNA reads as TGTGCCAGCAGCTCGATACCGGGGGCGCTTAGTGAGCAGTTCTTC.

The chain has TRBV28 and TRBJ1-5; TRBD1 is a possible D gene (6 bases). Deletions cut 1 base from V and 6 bases from J, with 16 bases between. Germline V gene data show CDR1 as MDHEN and CDR2 as SYDVKM. There are 16 residues in the CDR3. The CDR3 loop is CASSLFQGTRGQPQHF. The CDR3 DNA follows: TGTGCCAGCAGTTTATTCCAGGGGACGAGGGGTCAGCCCCAGCATTTT.

This rearrangement joins TRBV7-3 to TRBJ2-3, with TRBD2 identical over 10 bases. The ends lost 7 bases at V and 5 bases at J; junction bases unmatched: 6. The CDR3 extends over 14 amino acids. CDR1 is SGHTA, CDR2 FQGTGA, per germline. Written as DNA, the CDR3 is TGTGCCAGCAACTTGGGACTAGCGATAGATACGCAGTATTTT. Amino acid sequence: CASNLGLAIDTQYF.

The rearrangement links TRBV20-1 to TRBJ1-6; no definite D call. The CDR3 runs to 15 residues. V lost 3 bases and J 6 bases, leaving 15 bases between the germline ends. CDR1 and CDR2 (germline): DFQATT, SNEGSKA (reference sequence). The chain's CDR3 is CSASEGTSVNSPLHF. As DNA, the CDR3 is TGCAGTGCTAGTGAGGGAACATCAGTTAATTCACCCCTCCACTTT.

This clonotype has at least ten counts. The rearrangement joins TRBV28 to TRBJ2-5, with 12 nucleotides matching TRBD1. The J segment lost 4 bases and the V segment lost 4 bases, leaving 10 bases of the junction unmatched. The CDR3 length is 17 residues. Germline-derived CDR1 and CDR2 are MDHEN and SYDVKM. The CDR3 region is CASSYRDRGLALETQYF. As DNA, the CDR3 is TGTGCCAGCAGTTACCGGGACAGGGGGCTCGCGCTAGAGACCCAGTACTTC. Together with reference TRBV28 and TRBJ2-5, the CDR3 gives the full variable domain: DVKVTQSSRYLVKRTGEKVFLECVQDMDHENMFWYRQDPGLGLRLIYFSYDVKMKEKGDIPEGYSVSREKKERFSLILESASTNQTSMYLCASSYRDRGLALETQYFGPGTRLLVL.

The chain has TRBV4-1 and TRBJ2-3; 10 bases agree with TRBD2. V shed 2 bases, J shed 2 bases, and the junction held 13 bases outside the gene matches. This CDR3 has 19 amino acids. Germline-derived CDR1 and CDR2 are MGHRA and YSYEKL. The CDR3 DNA is TGCGCCAGCAGCCAACGGACTAGCGGAAATACTGGATACACAGATACGCAGTATTTT. Protein product: CASSQRTSGNTGYTDTQYF.

This clonotype was picked up many times. The chain combines TRBV7-9 with TRBJ2-7; D is possibly TRBD1 (5 bases). The ends were cut back, 3 bases at V and 6 bases at J, with 9 bases in the middle. In germline, CDR1 is SEHNR, CDR2 FQNEAQ (reference sequence). This CDR3 has 12 residues. The CDR3 here is CASSFKGLEQYF. The DNA for the CDR3 is TGTGCCAGCAGCTTTAAGGGGCTCGAGCAGTACTTC.

The sample holds many counts of this clonotype. The CDR3 here is CATWTKIIYGYTF. CDR3 DNA sequence: TGTGCCACCTGGACAAAGATTATCTATGGCTACACCTTC. This chain joins TRBV28 and TRBJ1-2, with a tentative D call TRBD1 (5 bases). The CDR3 is 13 amino acids. V dropped 10 bases and J dropped 4 bases, with 16 bases sitting between them. Germline V gene sequence: CDR1 MDHEN, CDR2 SYDVKM.

This clonotype has a handful of counts. This sequence joins TRBV29-1 and TRBJ2-3; D unclear. CDR3 size: 12 residues. Between the trimmed V and J ends, which lost 2 bases and 5 bases, there was a span of 8 bases. Germline loops: CDR1 SQVTM, CDR2 ANQGSEA. The CDR3: CSVEYPKDTQYF. The CDR3 DNA is TGCAGCGTTGAATACCCCAAAGATACGCAGTATTTT.

This clonotype was recorded many times. The J gene is TRBJ2-3, the V gene TRBV24-1; 11 nucleotides match TRBD2. The ends lost 4 bases at V and 3 bases at J; junction bases unmatched: 11. The CDR3 spans 18 residues. CDR1 is KGHDR and CDR2 is SFDVKD in the germline V gene. The chain's CDR3 is CATSDPMSLAGGTDTQYF. CDR3 sequence (DNA): TGTGCCACCAGTGACCCTATGTCCCTAGCGGGAGGAACAGATACGCAGTATTTT.

In this sample, this clonotype turned up many times. V and J are TRBV11-3 and TRBJ2-1; 7 bases are shared with TRBD2. The V and J ends lost 5 bases and 16 bases, in that order; junction bases with no gene match: 11. CDR3 length: 12 amino acids. CDR1 SGHNT and CDR2 YENEEA come from the germline V gene. The CDR3 loop reads CASSTRDYSVFF. CDR3 DNA sequence: TGTGCCAGCAGCACCCGGGACTATAGTGTATTCTTC.